This T cell receptor beta chain is from a study of blood T cell repertoires in COVID-19. Study in general: PBMCs, B-cell-depleted T cells, or T cells provided the cDNA or gDNA that made up the material.

The V gene's germline CDR1 is SGDLS and CDR2 YYNGEE. This CDR3 has 16 amino acids. V dropped 3 bases and J dropped 5; count of bases not matched to a gene: 12. The table came from immunoSEQ multiplex PCR; TCRdb's copy has only in-frame clones and leaves some out. The sample yields about 260,000 clones, 80% to 90% seen once. This receptor was obtained from a woman in her 40s who had been exposed to COVID-19. The sample consisted of PBMCs or T cells enriched from blood (not recorded which). The V and J genes are TRBV9 and TRBJ1-2; TRBD1 matches at 8 bases. The CDR3 here is CASSAVERDRSYGYTF. For the CDR3, the DNA is TGTGCCAGCAGCGCCGTCGAGCGGGACAGGTCGTATGGCTACACCTTC.